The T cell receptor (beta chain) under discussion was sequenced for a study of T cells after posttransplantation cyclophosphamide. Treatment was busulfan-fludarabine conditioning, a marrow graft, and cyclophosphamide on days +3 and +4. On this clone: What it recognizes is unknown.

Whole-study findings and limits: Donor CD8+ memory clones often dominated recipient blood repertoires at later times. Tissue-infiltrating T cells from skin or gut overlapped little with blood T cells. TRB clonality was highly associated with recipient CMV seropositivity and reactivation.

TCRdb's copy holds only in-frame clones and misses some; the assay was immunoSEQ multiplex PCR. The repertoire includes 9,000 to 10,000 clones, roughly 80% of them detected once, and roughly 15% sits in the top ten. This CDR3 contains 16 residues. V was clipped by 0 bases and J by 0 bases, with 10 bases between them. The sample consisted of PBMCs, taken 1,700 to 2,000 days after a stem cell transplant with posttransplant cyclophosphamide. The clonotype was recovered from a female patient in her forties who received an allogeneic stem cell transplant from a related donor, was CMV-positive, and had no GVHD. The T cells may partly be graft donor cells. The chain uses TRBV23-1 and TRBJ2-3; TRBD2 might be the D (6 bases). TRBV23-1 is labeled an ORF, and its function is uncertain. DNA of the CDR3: TGCGCCAGCAGTCAATCCCCAGGGACTAGCACAGATACGCAGTATTTT. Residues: CASSQSPGTSTDTQYF.